Shown below are 27 T cell receptor beta chains from a single sample sequenced in a study of cytomegalovirus exposure and HLA in healthy donors. Both 60 Vbeta primers and 13 Jbeta primers went into the PCR. The repertoire was sequenced with immunoSEQ multiplex PCR; TCRdb's copy has only in-frame clones and lacks some. The sample holds 120,000 to 150,000 clones. Sequenced input: PBMCs. Receptors originate from a woman aged 18-29 years in good health and CMV-seronegative.

The rearrangement uses TRBV7-8 and TRBJ2-5, with TRBD1 identical over 7 bases. V lost 4 bases, J lost 10 bases, and 6 bases stayed unmatched. CDR1 is SGHVS, CDR2 FQNEAQ, per germline. The CDR3 totals 12 residues. Written as DNA, the CDR3 is TGTGCCAGCAGCTCAGAGGGGACAGACCAGTACTTC. Translated, it gives CASSSEGTDQYF.

The CDR3 DNA follows: TGTGCCAGCAGCCGCCCTAACAGGGATGAAGCTTTCTTT. It yields the protein CASSRPNRDEAFF. This sequence joins TRBV5-6 and TRBJ1-1, with D maybe TRBD1 (6 bases). The CDR3 consists of 13 residues. The germline gives CDR1 SGHDT, CDR2 YYEEEE. Trimming shortened V by 4 bases and J by 7 bases, and 14 bases separated the two germline ends.

This chain connects TRBV7-6 to TRBJ2-5; 9 bases fit TRBD2. CDR1 is SGHVS and CDR2 is FNYEAQ in the germline V gene. This CDR3 contains 14 residues. The J segment lost 8 bases and the V segment lost 1 base, leaving 5 bases of the junction unmatched. DNA for the CDR3: TGTGCCAGCAGCTTAGGAGCTAGCGGGATAACCCAGTACTTC. Amino acids: CASSLGASGITQYF.

This chain links TRBV19 with TRBJ1-1, with D possibly matching TRBD1 (6 bases). V lost 5 bases and J 3 bases, leaving 16 bases between the germline ends. CDR1 and CDR2 from the germline V gene are LNHDA and SQIVND (reference sequence). The CDR3 has 15 amino acids. In nucleotides, the CDR3 is TGTGCCAGTAGTCCCCCAGGGGTTGTCGACACTGAAGCTTTCTTT. Translated, it gives CASSPPGVVDTEAFF.

About this clone: The identical CDR3 is also encoded by other nucleotide sequences in the sample. V gene TRBV7-2 combines with J gene TRBJ1-1; 7 nucleotides line up with TRBD1. J lost 4 bases, V lost 3 bases, and 8 bases had no gene match. In germline, CDR1 is SGHTA, CDR2 FQGNSA. This CDR3 is built from 15 residues. CDR3 sequence (DNA): TGTGCCAGCAGCTTGGAGGGGGCTCGGGGCACTGAAGCTTTCTTT. Translation gives CASSLEGARGTEAFF.

The chain has TRBV4-1 and TRBJ2-1; 9 bases are shared with TRBD2. The junction had 4 bases not matched to a gene; V was cut back by 4 bases and J by 6 bases. The CDR3 has 14 amino acids. The germline V gene encodes CDR1 MGHRA and CDR2 YSYEKL. In nucleotides, the CDR3 is TGCGCCAGCAGCCCGGGACTAGCCGGCAATGAGCAGTTCTTC. Its protein is CASSPGLAGNEQFF.

This chain joins TRBV7-2 and TRBJ2-7; TRBD2 might be the D (5 bases). CDR3 length equals 14 residues. Deletions cut 5 bases from V and 0 bases from J, with 11 bases between. Germline V gene sequence: CDR1 SGHTA, CDR2 FQGNSA. The CDR3 loop reads CASSPTSSSYEQYV. CDR3 nucleotide sequence: TGTGCCAGCAGCCCTACTAGTTCCTCCTACGAGCAGTACGTC.

The CDR3 loop reads CASSQSSGGAGMNTEAFF. CDR3 DNA: TGCGCCAGCAGCCAATCCTCAGGGGGCGCGGGGATGAACACTGAAGCTTTCTTT. This sequence joins TRBV4-1 and TRBJ1-1; 8 bases match TRBD1. The V gene end was trimmed by 2 bases and the J gene end by 0 bases; junction bases not matched to a gene: 11. From germline, CDR1 is MGHRA and CDR2 YSYEKL. CDR3 size: 18 residues.

The V gene is TRBV6-5, the J gene TRBJ2-1; 7 bases are shared with TRBD2. The CDR3 has 15 amino acids. J lost 8 bases, V lost 6 bases, and 13 bases had no gene match. Germline V gene lookup returns CDR1 MNHEY and CDR2 SVGAGI. CDR3 residues: CASRHTSGGDDEQFF. The CDR3 nucleotides read TGTGCCAGCAGGCACACCAGTGGGGGGGACGATGAGCAGTTCTTC.

The chain uses TRBV7-2 and TRBJ2-5, with 9 bases lining up with TRBD2. Germline lookup yields CDR1 SGHTA and CDR2 FQGNSA. The CDR3 spans 15 residues. The V segment lost 1 base and the J segment 5 bases; nucleotides outside the gene matches: 5. The CDR3 DNA sequence: TGTGCCAGCAGCTTAGTAGCGGGAGTCCCCGAGACCCAGTACTTC. Translating it yields CASSLVAGVPETQYF.

The V call is TRBV5-1, the J call TRBJ2-5; the D is unclear. Near its end, the DNA agrees better with TRBJ2-7, so the J call may be wrong. In germline, CDR1 is SGHRS, CDR2 YFSETQ. CDR3 length: 12 amino acids. Here the CDR3 DNA reads TGCGCCAGCAGCGAAAGCTCCTACGAGCAGTACTTC. Protein product: CASSESSYEQYF.

The V and J genes are TRBV10-3 and TRBJ2-7; tentatively, D is TRBD1 (6 bases). V lost 0 bases and J lost 3, with 12 bases in between. The CDR3 contains 15 residues. Germline V gives CDR1 ENHRY, CDR2 SYGVKD. The CDR3 DNA reads as TGTGCCATCAGTGAGTCACCAGGACAGATCTACGAGCAGTACGTC. As protein: CAISESPGQIYEQYV.

V usage is TRBV19 and J usage is TRBJ1-5; D is unresolved. This CDR3 comprises 13 residues. The ends were cut back, 8 bases at V and 6 bases at J, with 14 bases in the middle. Germline V gives CDR1 LNHDA, CDR2 SQIVND (reference sequence). The CDR3 spells CASSGSQIQPQHF. Here the CDR3 DNA reads TGTGCCAGTTCCGGGAGCCAGATTCAGCCCCAGCATTTT.

The chain couples TRBV7-2 to TRBJ2-5; TRBD2 matches at 10 bases. The length of the CDR3 is 16 residues. Germline V gene lookup returns CDR1 SGHTA and CDR2 FQGNSA. After removal of 1 base from V and 5 bases from J, the junction contained 7 bases not matched to a gene. CDR3 protein: CASSLVASGSQETQYF. Written as DNA, the CDR3 is TGTGCCAGCAGCTTAGTGGCTAGCGGGAGTCAGGAGACCCAGTACTTC.

CDR3 residues: CASSYNRQGEKLFF. CDR3 DNA: TGTGCCAGCAGTTACAACCGACAGGGAGAAAAACTGTTTTTT. The chain recombines TRBV6-5 with TRBJ1-4; 7 bases map to TRBD1. There are 14 residues in the CDR3. Germline loops: CDR1 MNHEY, CDR2 SVGAGI. J was trimmed by 8 bases and V by 2 bases; bases with no gene match: 5.

The chain is built from TRBV11-2 and TRBJ2-3; D might be TRBD2 (5 bases). CDR3 length: 16 residues. CDR1 SGHAT and CDR2 FQNNGV come from the germline V gene. Trimming left V 4 bases short and J 1 base short, with 15 bases between. The CDR3 is CASSSLLAVRTDTQYF. As DNA, the CDR3 is TGTGCCAGCAGCTCTCTCCTAGCCGTCCGCACAGATACGCAGTATTTT.

This sequence joins TRBV2 and TRBJ1-2, with 8 bases matching TRBD1. The CDR3 sequence is 15 residues long. J gave up 2 bases and V 6 bases, and 8 bases lay outside the gene matches. The germline gives CDR1 SNHLY, CDR2 FYNNEI. The CDR3 reads CASSLDRGDNYGYTF. For the CDR3, the DNA is TGTGCCAGCAGCCTCGACAGGGGAGACAACTATGGCTACACCTTC.

J is TRBJ2-7 and V is TRBV7-8; a possible D gene is TRBD2 (5 bases). The CDR3 totals 16 residues. The V end lost 2 bases, the J end lost 2 bases, and 16 bases lay between the germline ends. Germline V gives CDR1 SGHVS, CDR2 FQNEAQ. Here the CDR3 reads CASSLRGAGSTYEQYF. DNA of the CDR3: TGTGCCAGCAGCTTACGGGGAGCAGGTTCTACCTACGAGCAGTACTTC.

The J gene is TRBJ2-1, the V gene TRBV4-2; perhaps TRBD2 as D (6 bases). V was shortened by 7 bases and J by 7 bases, with 17 bases between the two germline ends. Germline V gene lookup returns CDR1 LGHNA and CDR2 YNFKEQ. The CDR3 sequence is 14 residues long. In DNA, the CDR3 is TGTGCCAGCACAAACGGCGGGGAGTCGAATGAGCAGTTCTTC. This encodes CASTNGGESNEQFF.

The V gene is TRBV4-2, the J gene TRBJ2-7; weak D call: TRBD2 (5 bases). Germline values: CDR1 LGHNA, CDR2 YNFKEQ. V lost 0 bases and J lost 7, with 13 bases in between. The CDR3 is 14 residues long. CDR3 DNA: TGTGCCAGCAGCCAAGACTCGGGTCCGGGGGAGCAGTACTTC. Encoded protein: CASSQDSGPGEQYF.

The rearrangement links TRBV6-6 to TRBJ1-1; D gene ambiguous. This CDR3 is built from 14 residues. Germline CDR1 and CDR2: MNHNY and SVGAGI (reference sequence). With 0 bases removed from V and 2 bases from J, the gap between germline ends came to 7 bases. CDR3 region: CASSYSSFNTEAFF. The CDR3 DNA is TGTGCCAGCAGTTACTCTAGTTTTAACACTGAAGCTTTCTTT.

The V and J genes are TRBV28 and TRBJ2-7; the D gene is possibly TRBD1 (6 bases). This CDR3 is built from 11 residues. The germline V and J ends were trimmed by 10 bases and 4 bases, with 11 bases remaining between them. Germline CDR1 MDHEN, CDR2 SYDVKM. In nucleotides, the CDR3 is TGTGCCACCCAACAGGGTTACGAGCAGTACGTC. Encoded protein: CATQQGYEQYV.

The V gene is TRBV19, the J gene TRBJ1-4, with 7 positions matching TRBD1. Trimming removed 4 bases from V and 0 bases from J; junction bases left unmatched: 11. Germline lookup yields CDR1 LNHDA and CDR2 SQIVND (reference sequence). CDR3 length: 18 residues. DNA for the CDR3: TGTGCCAGTAGTACCTACAGGGGTTGGAAGGCAACTAATGAAAAACTGTTTTTT. It translates to CASSTYRGWKATNEKLFF.

The chain has TRBV10-2 and TRBJ2-5; a weak D match, TRBD1 (6 bases). The CDR3 consists of 15 residues. With 2 bases removed from V and 0 bases from J, the gap between germline ends came to 10 bases. CDR1 and CDR2 from the germline V gene are WSHSY and SAAADI. The CDR3 reads CASSEPGEYQETQYF. The CDR3 DNA reads TGCGCCAGCAGTGAGCCAGGGGAGTACCAAGAGACCCAGTACTTC.

CDR3 nucleotide sequence: TGTGCCAGCCGCAGTGGCATGAATCAGCCCCAGCATTTT. Amino acids: CASRSGMNQPQHF. This sequence joins TRBV2 and TRBJ1-5, with D hard to call. Germline V CDR1 and CDR2: SNHLY, FYNNEI. Trimming cost V 8 bases and J 4 bases, with 12 bases left between them. The CDR3 is 13 residues long.

The chain couples TRBV30 to TRBJ1-5; D not certain. Trimming pared 2 bases from V and 4 bases from J, leaving 15 bases between. Germline V gives CDR1 GTSNPN, CDR2 SVGIG (reference sequence). The length of the CDR3 is 15 residues. The CDR3 protein is CAWSFPGLRNQPQHF. CDR3 DNA: TGTGCCTGGAGTTTCCCAGGCCTCCGGAATCAGCCCCAGCATTTT.

The J gene is TRBJ2-1, the V gene TRBV6-5, with TRBD2 matching over 10 bases. This CDR3 spans 16 amino acids. In germline, CDR1 is MNHEY, CDR2 SVGAGI. V lost 4 bases, J lost 5 bases, and 8 bases stayed unmatched. This CDR3 is CASSLIAGGRDNEQFF. CDR3 DNA: TGTGCCAGCAGTTTAATAGCGGGAGGTCGGGACAATGAGCAGTTCTTC.